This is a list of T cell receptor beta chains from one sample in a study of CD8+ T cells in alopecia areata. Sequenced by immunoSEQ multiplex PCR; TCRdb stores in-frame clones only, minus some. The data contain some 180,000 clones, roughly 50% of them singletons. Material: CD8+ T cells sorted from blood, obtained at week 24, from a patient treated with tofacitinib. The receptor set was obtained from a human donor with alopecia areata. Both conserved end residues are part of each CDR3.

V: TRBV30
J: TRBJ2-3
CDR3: CAWSRPGTGTDTQYF

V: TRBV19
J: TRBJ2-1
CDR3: CASSIRGEYNEQFF

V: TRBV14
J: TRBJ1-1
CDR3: CASSQGSEAFF

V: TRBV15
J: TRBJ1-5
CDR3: CATPRNQPQHF

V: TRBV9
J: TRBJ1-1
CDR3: CASSPEHENTEAFF

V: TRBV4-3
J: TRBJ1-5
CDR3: CASSQDWDRNQPQHF

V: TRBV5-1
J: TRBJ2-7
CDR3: CASSSGASGTYEQYF

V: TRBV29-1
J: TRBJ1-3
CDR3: CSVYAGTRNTIYF

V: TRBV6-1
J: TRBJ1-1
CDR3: CATPPVGNTEAFF

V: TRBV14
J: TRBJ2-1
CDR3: CASSQVFGNEQFF

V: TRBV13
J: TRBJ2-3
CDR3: CASSLEGGADTQYF

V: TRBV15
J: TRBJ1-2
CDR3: CATSRTGTGNYGYTF

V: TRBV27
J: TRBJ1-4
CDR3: CASSERLLEKLFF

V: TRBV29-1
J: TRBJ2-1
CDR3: CSVDPLEVYEQFF

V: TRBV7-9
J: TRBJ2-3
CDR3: CASTVFMRTTDTQYF